Below are 13 T cell receptor beta chains sequenced from a single sample in a study of CD8 T cells in ankylosing spondylitis. TCRdb re-called the 5' RACE reads with MiXCR, one entry per CDR3 protein. The sample has 450,000 to 550,000 distinct CDR3 sequences; roughly 5.2% are singletons. Whole-study findings and limits: For ankylosing spondylitis blood, a TCR beta motif of about eight highly homologous variants appeared characteristic.

The antigens of these receptors remain unknown. Source material: blood, either unsorted or a sorted T cell fraction (not recorded which). All receptors derive from a male donor with ankylosing spondylitis.

This clonotype was counted many times. The chain uses TRBV29-1 and TRBJ2-3; 7 nucleotides match TRBD2. Germline V lookup: CDR1 SQVTM, CDR2 ANQGSEA. The CDR3 has 14 residues. V lost 5 bases, J lost 1 base, and 6 bases stayed unmatched. Here the CDR3 reads CSVRGVVRTDTQYF. The CDR3 coding sequence is TGCAGCGTTCGGGGGGTCGTCCGCACAGATACGCAGTATTTT.

This clonotype showed up many times. J is TRBJ2-2 and V is TRBV4-3, with D tentatively TRBD1 (5 bases). This CDR3 region has 15 residues. The V end was cut by 3 bases, the J end by 1 base, with 9 bases between. The germline V gene has CDR1 LGHNA and CDR2 YSLEER. The CDR3 loop reads CASSQGLGNTGELFF. DNA for the CDR3: TGCGCCAGCAGCCAGGGGCTGGGGAACACCGGGGAGCTGTTTTTT.

This clonotype was recorded at least ten times. J is TRBJ2-1 and V is TRBV20-1, with TRBD2 matching 7 bases. Germline V gene lookup returns CDR1 DFQATT and CDR2 SNEGSKA (reference sequence). The CDR3 length is 10 residues. V trimming: 5 bases; J trimming: 9 bases; junction bases outside the gene matches: 1. This CDR3 is CSAAGVEQFF. CDR3 DNA sequence: TGCAGTGCTGCGGGAGTTGAGCAGTTCTTC.

In this sample, this clonotype turned up many times. This sequence joins TRBV9 and TRBJ2-3; D is possibly TRBD1 or TRBD2 (6 bases each). Trimming shortened V by 4 bases and J by 3 bases, and 12 bases separated the two germline ends. The length of the CDR3 is 14 residues. The germline CDR1 and CDR2 sequences are SGDLS and YYNGEE. CDR3 bases: TGTGCCAGCAGCCGGGAAGGGGGGACAGATACGCAGTATTTT. Its translation: CASSREGGTDTQYF.

V is TRBV27 and J is TRBJ1-2; no reliable D call. This CDR3 is built from 13 residues. Looked up from germline, CDR1 is MNHEY and CDR2 is SMNVEV (reference sequence). V dropped 0 bases and J dropped 4 bases, with 6 bases sitting between them. The CDR3 reads CASSLSQFYGYTF. The CDR3, as DNA: TGTGCCAGCAGTTTATCACAGTTCTATGGCTACACCTTC.

About this clonotype itself: This may stem from a read error, because a much larger clone lies one nucleotide away. CDR3 in amino acids: CASSFDNTDTQYF. DNA for the CDR3: TGTGCCAGCAGTTTCGATAACACAGATACGCAGTATTTT. The chain is built from TRBV12-3 or TRBV12-4 and TRBJ2-3; D gene uncertain. Between the trimmed V and J ends, which lost 3 bases and 2 bases, there was a span of 6 bases. This CDR3 has 13 residues.

The sample holds many counts of this clonotype. The chain combines TRBV5-5 with TRBJ2-7; 8 nucleotides align to TRBD1. The CDR3 contains 15 residues. The germline CDR1 and CDR2 sequences are SGHKS and YYEKEE (reference sequence). V lost 4 bases, J lost 0 bases, and 6 bases stayed unmatched. The DNA for the CDR3 is TGTGCCAGCAGCCCCCGGACAGGGAGCTCCTACGAGCAGTACTTC. Its protein is CASSPRTGSSYEQYF.

Many counts were recorded for this clonotype. This chain connects TRBV5-6 to TRBJ1-1; D is ambiguous. V lost 2 bases and J lost 6, with 14 bases in between. The CDR3 covers 14 residues. Germline loops: CDR1 SGHDT, CDR2 YYEEEE. CDR3 coding DNA: TGTGCCAGCAGCTTCCCTGATGGTTTCGCTGAAGCTTTCTTT. This sequence encodes CASSFPDGFAEAFF.

The V call is TRBV7-9, the J call TRBJ2-7, with 9 bases fitting TRBD1. V shed 3 bases, J shed 5 bases, and the junction held 11 bases outside the gene matches. The length of the CDR3 is 16 residues. Per germline, CDR1 SEHNR and CDR2 FQNEAQ (reference sequence). The CDR3 loop reads CASSLSPGQGIDEQYF. Written as DNA, the CDR3 is TGTGCCAGCAGCTTGTCACCGGGACAGGGAATAGACGAGCAGTACTTC.

The rearrangement joins TRBV11-3 to TRBJ2-1; 9 bases fit TRBD2. Germline assignment: CDR1 SGHNT and CDR2 YENEEA. The CDR3 has 15 amino acids. Germline trimming cut 1 base from V and 5 bases from J; bases unmatched to any gene: 3. This CDR3 is CASSLGAGGHNEQFF. For the CDR3, the DNA is TGTGCCAGCAGCTTAGGAGCGGGAGGACACAATGAGCAGTTCTTC.

The chain joins TRBV5-1 to TRBJ2-7; D is uncertain. Germline values: CDR1 SGHRS, CDR2 YFSETQ. V gave up 6 bases and J gave up 2 bases, with 15 bases separating them. The CDR3 covers 14 residues. The CDR3 DNA sequence: TGCGCCAGCACCCCGGAAGGCAGTACCTACGAGCAGTACTTC. Amino acid sequence: CASTPEGSTYEQYF.

This clonotype was seen repeatedly, ten times or more. The CDR3: CASGAGAGNSPLHF. In nucleotides, the CDR3 is TGCGCCAGCGGCGCAGGGGCGGGGAATTCACCCCTCCACTTT. The genes are TRBV5-1 and TRBJ1-6, with D tentatively TRBD1 (6 bases). This CDR3 region has 14 residues. V lost 7 bases to trimming and J lost 7 bases, with 15 bases between them. Germline loops: CDR1 SGHRS, CDR2 YFSETQ.

This chain links TRBV20-1 with TRBJ1-2, with D possibly being TRBD1 (6 bases). Germline CDR1 reads DFQATT; CDR2 reads SNEGSKA (reference sequence). This CDR3 comprises 21 residues. The CDR3 DNA follows: TGCAGCTACATCCAGGGGCCGGGGAGACCTACTATGGGTTATTTGGAATGTGACTACACCTTC. It translates to CSYIQGPGRPTMGYLECDYTF.